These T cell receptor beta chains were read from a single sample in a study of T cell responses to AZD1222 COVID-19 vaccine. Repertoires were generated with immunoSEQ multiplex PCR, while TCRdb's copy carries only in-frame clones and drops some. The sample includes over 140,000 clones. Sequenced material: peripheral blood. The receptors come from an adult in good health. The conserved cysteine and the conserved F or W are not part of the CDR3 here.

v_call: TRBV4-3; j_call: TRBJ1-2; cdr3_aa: ASSGGGGGVYGYT
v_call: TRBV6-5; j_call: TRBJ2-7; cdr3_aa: ASKAGRYSEQY
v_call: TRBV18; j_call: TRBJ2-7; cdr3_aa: ASSPSMGQGSYEQY
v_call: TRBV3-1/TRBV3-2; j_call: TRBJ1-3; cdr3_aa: ASSLPASGNTIY
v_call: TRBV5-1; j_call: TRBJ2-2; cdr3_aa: ASSLGLRANTGELF
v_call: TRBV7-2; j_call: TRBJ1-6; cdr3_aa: ASSVQTGPNSPLH
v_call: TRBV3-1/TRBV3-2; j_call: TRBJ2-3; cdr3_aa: ASSQRAATDTQY
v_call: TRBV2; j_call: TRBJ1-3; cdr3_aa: AVQGAGNTIY
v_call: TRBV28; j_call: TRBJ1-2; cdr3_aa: ASLKDNYGYT
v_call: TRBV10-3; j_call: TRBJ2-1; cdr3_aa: AISEAALSGGAGVKDEQF
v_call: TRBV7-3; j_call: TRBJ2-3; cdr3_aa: ASSSSGATDTQY
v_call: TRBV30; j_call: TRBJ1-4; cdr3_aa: AWMGIRAAYEKLF
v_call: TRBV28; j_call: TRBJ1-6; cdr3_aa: ASSWGPGQASSYNSPLH
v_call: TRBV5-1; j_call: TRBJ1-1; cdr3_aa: ASSPYFDPNTEAF
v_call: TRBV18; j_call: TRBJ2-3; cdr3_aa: ASSPPGLAGGTDTQY
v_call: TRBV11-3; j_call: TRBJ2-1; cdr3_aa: ASSLSSYNEQF
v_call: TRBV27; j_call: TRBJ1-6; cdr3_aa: ASSLGQARNSPLH
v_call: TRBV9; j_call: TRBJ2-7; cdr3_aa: ASSPTGHFSSYEQY